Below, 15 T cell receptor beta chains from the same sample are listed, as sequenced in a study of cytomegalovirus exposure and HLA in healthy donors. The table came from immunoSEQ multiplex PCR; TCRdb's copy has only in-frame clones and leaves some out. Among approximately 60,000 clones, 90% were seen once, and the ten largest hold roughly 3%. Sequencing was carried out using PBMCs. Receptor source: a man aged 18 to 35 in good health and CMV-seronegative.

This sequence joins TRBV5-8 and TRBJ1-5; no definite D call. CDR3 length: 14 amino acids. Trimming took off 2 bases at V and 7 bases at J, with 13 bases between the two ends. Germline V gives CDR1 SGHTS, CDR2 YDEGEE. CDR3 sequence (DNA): TGTGCCAGCAGCTTTTTCTCAGGAAGGCAGCCCCAGCATTTT. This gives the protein CASSFFSGRQPQHF. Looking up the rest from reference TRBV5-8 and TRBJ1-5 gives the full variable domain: EAGVTQSPTHLIKTRGQQATLRCSPISGHTSVYWYQQALGLGLQFLLWYDEGEERNRGNFPPRFSGRQFPNYSSELNVNALELEDSALYLCASSFFSGRQPQHFGDGTRLSIL.

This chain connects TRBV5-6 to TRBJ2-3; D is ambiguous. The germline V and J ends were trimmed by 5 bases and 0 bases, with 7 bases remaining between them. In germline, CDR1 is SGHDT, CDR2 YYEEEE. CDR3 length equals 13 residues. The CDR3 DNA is TGTGCCAGCAGTCTCGGTAGCACAGATACGCAGTATTTT. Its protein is CASSLGSTDTQYF. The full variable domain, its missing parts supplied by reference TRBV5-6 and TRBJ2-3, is DAGVTQSPTHLIKTRGQQVTLRCSPKSGHDTVSWYQQALGQGPQFIFQYYEEEERQRGNFPDRFSGHQFPNYSSELNVNALLLGDSALYLCASSLGSTDTQYFGPGTRLTVL.

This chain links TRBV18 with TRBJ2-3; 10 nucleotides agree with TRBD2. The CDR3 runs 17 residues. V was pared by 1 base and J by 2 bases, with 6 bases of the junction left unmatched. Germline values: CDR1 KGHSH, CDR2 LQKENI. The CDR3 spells CASSPLEGLAATDTQYF. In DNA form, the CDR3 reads TGTGCCAGCTCACCACTTGAAGGACTAGCGGCCACAGATACGCAGTATTTT. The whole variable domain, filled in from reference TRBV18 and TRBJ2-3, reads NAGVMQNPRHLVRRRGQEARLRCSPMKGHSHVYWYRQLPEEGLKFMVYLQKENIIDESGMPKERFSAEFPKEGPSILRIQQVVRGDSAAYFCASSPLEGLAATDTQYFGPGTRLTVL.

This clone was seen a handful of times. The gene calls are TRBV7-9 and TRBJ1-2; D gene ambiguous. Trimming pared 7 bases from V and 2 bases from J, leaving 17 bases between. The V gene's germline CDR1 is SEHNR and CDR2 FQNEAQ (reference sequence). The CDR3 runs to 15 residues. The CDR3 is CASTNQASGNYGYTF. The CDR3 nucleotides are TGTGCCAGCACCAACCAGGCCTCGGGAAACTATGGCTACACCTTC.

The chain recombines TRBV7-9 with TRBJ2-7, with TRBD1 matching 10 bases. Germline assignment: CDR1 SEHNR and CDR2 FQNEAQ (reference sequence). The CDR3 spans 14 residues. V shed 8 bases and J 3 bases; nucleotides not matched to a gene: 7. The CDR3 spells CASVIGTGVYEQYF. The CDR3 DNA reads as TGTGCCAGCGTCATCGGGACAGGGGTCTACGAGCAGTACTTC.

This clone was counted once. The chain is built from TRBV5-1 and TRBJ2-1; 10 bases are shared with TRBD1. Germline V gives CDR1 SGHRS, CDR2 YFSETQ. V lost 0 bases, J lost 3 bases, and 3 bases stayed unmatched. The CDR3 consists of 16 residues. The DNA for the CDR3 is TGCGCCAGCAGCTTGGGGGACAGGGGTTACTACAATGAGCAGTTCTTC. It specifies CASSLGDRGYYNEQFF.

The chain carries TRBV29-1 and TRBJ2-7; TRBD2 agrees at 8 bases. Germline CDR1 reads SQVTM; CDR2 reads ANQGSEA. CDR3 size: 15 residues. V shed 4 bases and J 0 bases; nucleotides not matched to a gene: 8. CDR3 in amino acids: CSVGFPGGTSYEQYF. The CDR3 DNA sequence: TGCAGCGTTGGTTTCCCGGGGGGGACCTCCTACGAGCAGTACTTC.

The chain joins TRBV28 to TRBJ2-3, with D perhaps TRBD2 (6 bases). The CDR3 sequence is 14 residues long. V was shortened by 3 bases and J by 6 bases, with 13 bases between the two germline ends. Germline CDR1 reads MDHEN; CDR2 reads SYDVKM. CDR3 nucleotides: TGTGCCAGCAGTTTTAGGGCTAGCGTGGATACGCAGTATTTT. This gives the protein CASSFRASVDTQYF.

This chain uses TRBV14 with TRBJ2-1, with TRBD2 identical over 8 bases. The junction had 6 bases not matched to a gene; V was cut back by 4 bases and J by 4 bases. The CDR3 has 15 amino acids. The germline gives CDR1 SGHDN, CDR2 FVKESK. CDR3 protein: CASSRGLGPYNEQFF. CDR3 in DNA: TGTGCCAGCAGCCGGGGACTAGGGCCGTACAATGAGCAGTTCTTC.

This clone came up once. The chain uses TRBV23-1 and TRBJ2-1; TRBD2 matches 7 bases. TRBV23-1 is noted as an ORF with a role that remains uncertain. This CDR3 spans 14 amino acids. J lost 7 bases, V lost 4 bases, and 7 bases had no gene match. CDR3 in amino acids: CASSRSGIQNEQFF. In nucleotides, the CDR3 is TGCGCCAGCAGTCGGAGCGGGATTCAAAATGAGCAGTTCTTC.

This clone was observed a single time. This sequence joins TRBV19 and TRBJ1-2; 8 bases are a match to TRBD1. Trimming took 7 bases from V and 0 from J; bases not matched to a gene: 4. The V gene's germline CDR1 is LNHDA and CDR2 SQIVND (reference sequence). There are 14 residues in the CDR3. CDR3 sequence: CASTRDRSNYGYTF. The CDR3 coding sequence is TGTGCCAGTACCCGGGACAGGTCTAACTATGGCTACACCTTC.

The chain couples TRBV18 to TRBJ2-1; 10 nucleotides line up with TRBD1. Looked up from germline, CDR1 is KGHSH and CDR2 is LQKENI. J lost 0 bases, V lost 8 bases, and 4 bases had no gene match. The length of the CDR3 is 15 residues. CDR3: CASTRQGASYNEQFF. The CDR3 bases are TGTGCCAGCACGCGACAGGGGGCCTCCTACAATGAGCAGTTCTTC.

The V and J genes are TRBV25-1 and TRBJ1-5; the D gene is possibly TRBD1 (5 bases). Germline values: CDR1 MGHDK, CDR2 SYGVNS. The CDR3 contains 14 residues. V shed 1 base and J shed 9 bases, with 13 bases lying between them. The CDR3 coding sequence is TGTGCCAGCAGTGAATTGGAGATAGGGGTGCCCCAGCATTTT. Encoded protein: CASSELEIGVPQHF.

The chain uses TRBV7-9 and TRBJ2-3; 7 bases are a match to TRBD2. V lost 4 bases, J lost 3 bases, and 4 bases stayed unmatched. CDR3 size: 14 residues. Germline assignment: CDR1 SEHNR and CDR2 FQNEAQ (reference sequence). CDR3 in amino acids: CASSSGTTTDTQYF. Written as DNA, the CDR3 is TGTGCCAGCAGCTCCGGGACTACTACAGATACGCAGTATTTT.

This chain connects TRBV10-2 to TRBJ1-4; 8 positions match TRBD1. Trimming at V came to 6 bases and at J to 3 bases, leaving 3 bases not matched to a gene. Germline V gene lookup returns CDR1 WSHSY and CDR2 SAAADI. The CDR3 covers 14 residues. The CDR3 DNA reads TGCGCCAGCAGGCGGGGACAGGCTAATGAAAAACTGTTTTTT. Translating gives CASRRGQANEKLFF.